These T cell receptor beta chains were read from a single sample in a study of regulatory T cells in long-lasting Graves disease. TCRdb analysed the multiplex PCR reads with MiXCR anew, one entry per CDR3 protein. This sample has around 250,000 distinct CDR3 sequences, with 15% to 20% found just once. The same sample was also studied in work on T cells in Graves' hyperthyroidism and ophthalmopathy.

The sample was peripheral blood mononuclear cells (PBMCs), taken at new diagnosis, from a patient treated with antithyroid drugs. The receptors stem from a woman aged 25 to 39 with Graves disease. Both conserved end residues are part of each CDR3. A D gene is named only where the DNA matches it firmly. Clone size is given for some rows only: seen once, a few or many times, or a class if the clone is expanded.

clone size: -
J gene: TRBJ1-1
V gene: TRBV3-1
D gene: TRBD1
CDR3 DNA: TGTGCCAGCAGCGGTCAGGGGGTCACTGAAGCTTTCTTT
CDR3 protein: CASSGQGVTEAFF

clone size: many
J gene: TRBJ2-7
V gene: TRBV7-3
D gene: -
CDR3 DNA: TGTGCCAGCAGACTCGACACAAACTCCTACGAGCAGTACTTC
CDR3 protein: CASRLDTNSYEQYF

clone size: many
J gene: TRBJ2-2
V gene: TRBV11-1
D gene: -
CDR3 DNA: TGTGCCAGCAGCTCACAGACTAGCACCGGGGAGCTGTTTTTT
CDR3 protein: CASSSQTSTGELFF

clone size: many
J gene: TRBJ2-5
V gene: TRBV5-1
D gene: -
CDR3 DNA: TGCGCCAGCAGCTTGAGGGTCGGAGAGACCCAGTACTTC
CDR3 protein: CASSLRVGETQYF

clone size: -
J gene: TRBJ1-1
V gene: TRBV20-1
D gene: -
CDR3 DNA: TGCAACCACAGACGCGGAAACACTGAAGCTTTCTTT
CDR3 protein: CNHRRGNTEAFF

clone size: many
J gene: TRBJ1-1
V gene: TRBV27
D gene: TRBD1
CDR3 DNA: TGTGCCAGCAGTTTATTTCGGCAGGGGGCAAACACTGAAGCTTTCTTT
CDR3 protein: CASSLFRQGANTEAFF

clone size: many
J gene: TRBJ2-4
V gene: TRBV20-1
D gene: -
CDR3 DNA: TGCAGTGCTAGAGGGGCAGGGAAAAACATTCAGTACTTC
CDR3 protein: CSARGAGKNIQYF

clone size: -
J gene: TRBJ2-1
V gene: TRBV7-2
D gene: TRBD2
CDR3 DNA: TGTGCCAGCTGTAGCGGGGGGCATGAGCAGTTCTTC
CDR3 protein: CASCSGGHEQFF

clone size: many
J gene: TRBJ2-7
V gene: TRBV13
D gene: -
CDR3 DNA: TGTGCCAGCAGCTTCGGGCTATCAGAATATGGGGAGCAGTACTTC
CDR3 protein: CASSFGLSEYGEQYF

clone size: many
J gene: TRBJ1-1
V gene: TRBV7-2
D gene: -
CDR3 DNA: TGTGCCAGCAGCCCGACGGAAAACACTGAAGCTTTCTTT
CDR3 protein: CASSPTENTEAFF

clone size: many
J gene: TRBJ2-1
V gene: TRBV11-2
D gene: TRBD2
CDR3 DNA: TGTGCCAGCAGCTTTCGACTAGCGGGCATCTCCAATGAGCAGTTCTTC
CDR3 protein: CASSFRLAGISNEQFF

clone size: many
J gene: TRBJ1-2
V gene: TRBV6-9
D gene: -
CDR3 DNA: TGTGCCAGCAGTTACCCGGACGGCCTTGGTTCTGGCTACACCTTC
CDR3 protein: CASSYPDGLGSGYTF

clone size: many
J gene: TRBJ2-7
V gene: TRBV7-2
D gene: TRBD1
CDR3 DNA: TGTGCCAGCACCGCCGGGACAGGGTATTACGAGCAGTACTTC
CDR3 protein: CASTAGTGYYEQYF

clone size: many
J gene: TRBJ1-1
V gene: TRBV7-9
D gene: -
CDR3 DNA: TGTGCCAGCAGCTTAGGAGCCGGGAATCGGGGGGGGACTGAAGCTTTCTTT
CDR3 protein: CASSLGAGNRGGTEAFF

clone size: few
J gene: TRBJ2-7
V gene: TRBV6-5
D gene: TRBD1
CDR3 DNA: TGTGCCAGCAGTTACGGGACAGGGATCGACGAGCAGTACTTC
CDR3 protein: CASSYGTGIDEQYF

clone size: few
J gene: TRBJ2-2
V gene: TRBV27
D gene: -
CDR3 DNA: TGTGCCAGCAGTCCAATACCACGCGGGGCCGGGGGGCTGTTTTTT
CDR3 protein: CASSPIPRGAGGLFF

clone size: many
J gene: TRBJ2-7
V gene: TRBV6-1
D gene: -
CDR3 DNA: TGTGCCAGCAGGACCCCATGGCCAGGCTACGAGCAGTACTTC
CDR3 protein: CASRTPWPGYEQYF

clone size: many
J gene: TRBJ1-5
V gene: TRBV7-8
D gene: TRBD1
CDR3 DNA: TGTGCCAGCAGCTGGCAAACAGGGGTCGGCAATCAGCCCCAGCATTTT
CDR3 protein: CASSWQTGVGNQPQHF

clone size: many
J gene: TRBJ1-4
V gene: TRBV3-1
D gene: -
CDR3 DNA: TGTGCCAGCAGCCAAGGCTGGGGGAATGAAAAACTGTTTTTT
CDR3 protein: CASSQGWGNEKLFF

clone size: many
J gene: TRBJ2-7
V gene: TRBV5-1
D gene: -
CDR3 DNA: TGCGCCAGCAGCTTGGAGGTTCAACTCTCCTACGAGCAGTACTTC
CDR3 protein: CASSLEVQLSYEQYF

clone size: few
J gene: TRBJ2-7
V gene: TRBV19
D gene: TRBD1
CDR3 DNA: TGTGCCAGTAGTATAGCGAAGGGACAGCCCTACGAGCAGTACTTC
CDR3 protein: CASSIAKGQPYEQYF

clone size: many
J gene: TRBJ1-4
V gene: TRBV14
D gene: TRBD1
CDR3 DNA: TGTGCCAGCAGCCCCATAGGAGGGACAGGGGACGAAAAACTGTTTTTT
CDR3 protein: CASSPIGGTGDEKLFF

clone size: few
J gene: TRBJ2-7
V gene: TRBV12-5
D gene: -
CDR3 DNA: TGTGCTAGTGGTTTGGAGATGAAGGACGAGCAGTACTTC
CDR3 protein: CASGLEMKDEQYF